This T cell receptor (beta chain) emerged from a study of T cells expressing NK-cell markers. This CDR3 contains 16 residues. From germline, CDR1 is SGHRS and CDR2 YFSETQ. Making the TCR beta cDNA relied on 5'RACE template switching with UMIs. Following a re-call of the 5' RACE reads, TCRdb has one entry per CDR3 protein and lacks DNA. This sample contains roughly 350,000 distinct CDR3 sequences. The chain combines TRBV5-1 with TRBJ2-6; TCRdb's D call of TRBD1 is untestable without DNA. The receptor was isolated from a man aged 18 to 69 in good health. Sequenced sample: blood T cells: a sorted CD56 or NKG2C T cell subset, CD4+ or CD8+ T cells, or bulk PBMC T cells (not recorded which). The CDR3 is CASSEGQPSGANVLTF.